Listed below are T cell receptor beta chains from one sample, sequenced in a study of read filtering for tumor transcriptome and immune sequencing. TCRdb reanalysed the reads using MiXCR and keeps one entry per CDR3 protein. The data show fewer than 50,000 distinct CDR3 sequences, 13% seen once. The sample comprised a population of CD138-negative cells sorted from bone marrow. The receptor source for this set is a donor at least 40 years old with multiple myeloma. Both conserved end residues are part of each CDR3. The D gene is left open where the match is weak. Only some rows state a clone size, as once, few, many or a class for expanded clones.

d_gene	abundance	j_gene	v_gene	CDR3nt	CDR3aa
.	many	TRBJ2-1	TRBV7-9	TGTGCCAGCAGCTTAGCCGGGAGCTTCGAGGTGGTTTCCTACAATGAGCAGTTCTTC	CASSLAGSFEVVSYNEQFF
.	many	TRBJ2-5	TRBV28	TGTGCCAGCAGTTTGCCAGGCCCCAAACGCGGTGTCCAAGAGACCCAGTACTTC	CASSLPGPKRGVQETQYF
.	many	TRBJ1-1	TRBV5-1	TGCGCCATCAACAGGGTTAGTGAAGCTTTCTTT	CAINRVSEAFF
.	many	TRBJ2-2	TRBV5-1	TGCGCCAGCAGCAACAGGGTCACCGGGGAGCTGTTTTTT	CASSNRVTGELFF
.	many	TRBJ1-5	TRBV30	TGTGCCTGGAGCGCGGCGGGGAATCAGCCCCAGCATTTT	CAWSAAGNQPQHF
.	many	TRBJ1-2	TRBV29-1	TGCAGCGTTGAAGATGGAGGGCTCGGCTACACCTTC	CSVEDGGLGYTF
.	many	TRBJ1-2	TRBV11-2	TGTGCCAGCACCAACGATGTATGGGGCGAATATGGCTACACCTTC	CASTNDVWGEYGYTF
.	.	TRBJ2-1	TRBV2	TGTGCCAGCAGTCGACCAGCGGTAGGGCCAAGGCAGTTCTTC	CASSRPAVGPRQFF
TRBD2	few	TRBJ2-3	TRBV24-1	TGTGCCACCAGTGATCAAGGGGCGGGAGGGCCAGATACGCAGTATTTT	CATSDQGAGGPDTQYF
.	many	TRBJ2-7	TRBV19	TGTGCCAGTAGTGGAACAGGGGAGGGCTACGAGCAGTACTTC	CASSGTGEGYEQYF
TRBD2	many	TRBJ2-3	TRBV5-1	TGCGCCAGCAGCCGAACCGGGACTAGCGGGACAGATACGCAGTATTTT	CASSRTGTSGTDTQYF
.	.	TRBJ2-1	TRBV19	TGTGCCAGTAGTGTTCGACTGTCCTACAATGAGCAGTTCTTC	CASSVRLSYNEQFF
.	.	TRBJ1-1	TRBV7-2	TGTGCCGGCAGCCCCATGATGAACACCGAAGCTTTCTTT	CAGSPMMNTEAFF
TRBD1	.	TRBJ2-7	TRBV5-1	TGCGCCAGCAGCGCCGTACAGGGGGCGATTTCCTACGAGCAGTACTTC	CASSAVQGAISYEQYF
.	many	TRBJ2-5	TRBV29-1	TGCAGCGTGGAAATGACAGAGATCGGGACCCAGTACTTC	CSVEMTEIGTQYF
.	many	TRBJ2-3	TRBV7-3	TGTGCCAGCAGCTTACCGACTGGCCAGGGCCATGTACCAGATACGCAGTATTTT	CASSLPTGQGHVPDTQYF
.	few	TRBJ1-1	TRBV6-1	TGTGCCAGCAGTGAAAACGGAGAACTTGAAGCTTTCTTT	CASSENGELEAFF
TRBD2	many	TRBJ2-1	TRBV20-1	TGCAGTGCTGTCGTAGCGGGAGCCAACAATGAGCAGTTCTTC	CSAVVAGANNEQFF
.	many	TRBJ2-3	TRBV28	TGTGCCAGCAGTCTTAGTGGGGGAACAGATACGCAGTATTTT	CASSLSGGTDTQYF
.	many	TRBJ2-3	TRBV13	TGTGCCAGCAGCTCATGGTGGGGGGCGGATACAGATACGCAGTATTTT	CASSSWWGADTDTQYF
.	many	TRBJ2-1	TRBV5-1	TGCGCCAGCAGCTTGAGTAGGGGGTCCTACAATGAGCAGTTCTTC	CASSLSRGSYNEQFF
TRBD1	.	TRBJ2-1	TRBV7-9	TGTGCCGGCAGCTTGACAGGGGACGAGCAATTCTTC	CAGSLTGDEQFF
TRBD2	many	TRBJ2-7	TRBV20-1	TGCAGTGCCGAGACTAGCGGGAGGTACTCCTACGAGCAGTACTTC	CSAETSGRYSYEQYF
.	many	TRBJ2-2	TRBV7-3	TGTGCCAGCAGCTTAACGGCAGGGACCACCGGGGAGCTGTTTTTT	CASSLTAGTTGELFF
.	many	TRBJ2-7	TRBV12-3/TRBV12-4	TGTGCCAGCAGACCGCAGGACGGGGGCTACCACGAGCAGTACTTC	CASRPQDGGYHEQYF
.	many	TRBJ2-1	TRBV9	TGTGCCAGCAGCGTAAGGCCAGGAGGAAATGAGCAGTTCTTC	CASSVRPGGNEQFF